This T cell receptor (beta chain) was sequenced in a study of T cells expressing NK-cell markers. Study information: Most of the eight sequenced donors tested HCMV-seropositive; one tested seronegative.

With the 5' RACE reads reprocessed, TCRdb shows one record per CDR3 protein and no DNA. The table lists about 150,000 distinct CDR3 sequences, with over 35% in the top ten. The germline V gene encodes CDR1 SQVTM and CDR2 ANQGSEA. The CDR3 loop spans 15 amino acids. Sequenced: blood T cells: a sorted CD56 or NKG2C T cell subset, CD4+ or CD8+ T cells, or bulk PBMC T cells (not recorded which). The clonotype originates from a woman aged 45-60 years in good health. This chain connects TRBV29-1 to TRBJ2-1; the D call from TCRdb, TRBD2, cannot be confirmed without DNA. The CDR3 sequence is CSVGGGTRPGNEQFF.